This T cell receptor (beta chain) was recorded in a study of PD-L1 blockade in urothelial cancer. The wider study: Specimens of blood held a median count of about 140,000 T cells.

This table comes from immunoSEQ multiplex PCR, and its TCRdb copy is limited to in-frame clones, with some not included. Seen here are tens of thousands of clones, approximately 80% observed once, and the top ten hold 3% to 3.5%. Specified time point: peripheral blood 6 weeks after treatment start. All patients carried locally advanced or metastatic urothelial carcinoma. Peripheral blood mononuclear cells were collected from every patient before and during treatment, yielding between 1 and 8 samples per patient. CDR1 is MNHNS, CDR2 SASEGT, per germline. This CDR3 region has 16 residues. V lost 4 bases and J lost 5; bases outside the gene matches: 5.

The sequencing used PBMCs, collected around atezolizumab (anti-PD-L1) treatment. The TCR was taken from a man between 65 and 85 years old with urothelial cancer. The chain has TRBV6-1 and TRBJ2-5; 15 bases fit TRBD2. CDR3 sequence (DNA): TGTGCCAGCAGTGTAGGGACTAGCGGGAGGTGGGAGACCCAGTACTTC. Protein: CASSVGTSGRWETQYF.